A selection of T cell receptor beta chains follows, all from one sample in a study of blood T cell repertoires in COVID-19. Here immunoSEQ multiplex PCR was the method, and the copy in TCRdb shows in-frame clones only, minus some. Among some 230,000 clones, approximately 81% were seen once, and the ten largest hold around 3%. The sample consisted of peripheral blood. These TCRs come from a man in his fifties who had recovered from COVID-19. The CDR3 runs from the conserved cysteine through the conserved F or W. D genes are given only for firm matches. Where a row states a size, it is once, few, many or the class of an expanded clone; other rows omit it.

>TRBJ2-7|-|TRBV12-5|TRBD2
CAKAGGSYEQYF
TGTGCTAAAGCGGGAGGGTCCTACGAGCAGTACTTC
>TRBJ2-1|-|TRBV27|-
CASSLTGRALSYNEQFF
TGTGCCAGCAGTTTAACAGGTCGGGCCCTCTCCTACAATGAGCAGTTCTTC
>TRBJ2-2|-|TRBV27|TRBD2
CASSFRSGSWELFF
TGTGCCAGCAGTTTCCGTAGCGGGAGCTGGGAGCTGTTTTTT
>TRBJ1-3|-|TRBV6-5|TRBD1
CAITGASPAIYF
TGTGCCATCACAGGGGCGTCCCCGGCCATATATTTT
>TRBJ2-7|-|TRBV5-1|-
CASSGHRGSYEQYF
TGCGCCAGCAGCGGGCACCGCGGGTCCTACGAGCAGTACTTC
>TRBJ2-7|once|TRBV2|-
CASSERGRWSPEQYF
TGTGCCAGCAGTGAACGCGGGCGTTGGTCTCCCGAGCAGTACTTC
>TRBJ1-1|-|TRBV10-3|-
CASASGTEAFF
TGTGCCAGTGCATCGGGCACTGAAGCTTTCTTT
>TRBJ1-3|-|TRBV30|-
CAWSEDSHPGNTIYF
TGTGCCTGGAGTGAAGACAGCCATCCTGGAAACACCATATATTTT
>TRBJ1-1|-|TRBV7-8|-
CASSSSWAESTEAFF
TGTGCCAGCAGCTCCTCCTGGGCAGAATCCACTGAAGCTTTCTTT
>TRBJ2-3|-|TRBV19|-
CASSIAASVTTDTQYF
TGTGCCAGTAGTATAGCGGCTAGCGTTACCACAGATACGCAGTATTTT
>TRBJ2-1|once|TRBV5-1|-
CASSYYLSGVEQFF
TGCGCCAGCAGCTATTACCTCTCCGGGGTTGAGCAGTTCTTC
>TRBJ1-1|-|TRBV30|-
CAWSGGFTEAFF
TGTGCCTGGAGTGGGGGCTTCACTGAAGCTTTCTTT
>TRBJ2-1|-|TRBV18|TRBD2
CASSPGRLAGVHEQFF
TGTGCCAGCTCACCTGGTCGACTAGCGGGAGTACATGAGCAGTTCTTC
>TRBJ2-5|-|TRBV1|-
CTSSRPGLAGGLKETQYF
TGCACCAGCAGCCGACCGGGACTAGCGGGAGGCCTGAAAGAGACCCAGTACTTC
>TRBJ1-1|-|TRBV10-3|TRBD1
CANSQGPWNTEAFF
TGTGCCAACTCACAGGGGCCCTGGAACACTGAAGCTTTCTTT
>TRBJ1-4|-|TRBV7-2|TRBD1
CASRHPTGGKLFF
TGTGCCAGCAGACATCCGACAGGGGGAAAACTGTTTTTT
>TRBJ1-1|-|TRBV5-1|-
CASSLAVSNTEAFF
TGCGCCAGCAGCTTGGCGGTCTCGAACACTGAAGCTTTCTTT
>TRBJ1-4|-|TRBV28|TRBD1
CASSLTGGGQEKLFF
TGTGCCAGCAGTTTGACAGGGGGCGGTCAGGAAAAACTGTTTTTT
>TRBJ1-1|-|TRBV30|-
CAWGMNTEAFF
TGTGCCTGGGGTATGAACACTGAAGCTTTCTTT
>TRBJ2-1|once|TRBV3-1/TRBV3-2|-
CASSQHYNEQFF
TGTGCCAGCAGCCAACACTACAATGAGCAGTTCTTC
>TRBJ1-5|once|TRBV30|-
CAWSVRGNQPQHF
TGTGCCTGGAGTGTCAGGGGCAATCAGCCCCAGCATTTT
>TRBJ2-7|few|TRBV27|-
CASSLSQGSEQYF
TGTGCCAGCAGTTTAAGTCAGGGGTCCGAGCAGTACTTC
>TRBJ1-3|once|TRBV4-1|-
CASSQELQTSSGNTIYF
TGCGCCAGCAGCCAAGAGTTGCAGACAAGCTCTGGAAACACCATATATTTT
>TRBJ2-7|few|TRBV19|TRBD2
CASTPGGTYEQYF
TGTGCCAGTACCCCGGGAGGTACCTACGAGCAGTACTTC
>TRBJ2-7|-|TRBV7-9|-
CASNRWGDSNEQYF
TGTGCCAGCAACCGGTGGGGGGACTCTAACGAGCAGTACTTC
>TRBJ2-7|-|TRBV6-5|TRBD2
CASSSLAGAYEQYF
TGTGCCAGCAGTTCACTAGCGGGAGCCTACGAGCAGTACTTC
>TRBJ1-1|-|TRBV5-6|-
CASSFQGLSEAFF
TGTGCCAGCAGTTTTCAGGGGCTCTCTGAAGCTTTCTTT
>TRBJ2-7|-|TRBV28|TRBD1
CASSSTGTGKRREQYF
TGTGCCAGCAGTTCTACCGGGACAGGGAAGCGTCGCGAGCAGTACTTC
>TRBJ2-5|-|TRBV24-1|-
CATSAAGGRQETQYF
TGTGCCACCAGTGCGGCAGGGGGGAGGCAAGAGACCCAGTACTTC
>TRBJ1-2|-|TRBV3-1/TRBV3-2|TRBD1
CASSQGYRGLYGYTF
TGTGCCAGCAGCCAAGGATACAGGGGGCTCTATGGCTACACCTTC
>TRBJ1-6|-|TRBV27|-
CASSLSRYYQYSPLHF
TGTGCCAGCAGTTTATCCCGCTACTATCAGTATTCACCCCTCCACTTT
>TRBJ1-1|-|TRBV28|-
CASSFRPAEAFF
TGTGCCAGCAGTTTCCGTCCGGCTGAAGCTTTCTTT
>TRBJ2-1|-|TRBV7-9|TRBD2
CASSSRTSGSYEQFF
TGTGCCAGCAGCTCCCGGACTAGCGGGAGCTATGAGCAGTTCTTC
>TRBJ2-1|few|TRBV25-1|TRBD1
CASSVSGQGRENEQFF
TGTGCCAGCAGTGTTTCAGGACAGGGGCGGGAGAATGAGCAGTTCTTC
>TRBJ2-7|-|TRBV30|TRBD1
CAWSRTGGEQYF
TGTGCCTGGAGTAGGACAGGGGGCGAGCAGTACTTC
>TRBJ2-7|-|TRBV7-6|TRBD1
CASSLAGTGSYEQYF
TGTGCCAGCAGCTTAGCGGGGACAGGCTCCTACGAGCAGTACTTC
>TRBJ2-5|-|TRBV24-1|-
CATSMKRGETQYF
TGTGCCACCAGTATGAAAAGAGGAGAGACCCAGTACTTC
>TRBJ2-7|few|TRBV7-9|-
CASSFWARGPISYEQYF
TGTGCCAGCAGCTTCTGGGCCCGGGGTCCCATCTCCTACGAGCAGTACTTC
>TRBJ2-7|-|TRBV14|TRBD1
CASSQAGQLFYEQYF
TGTGCCAGCAGCCAAGCGGGACAGCTATTTTACGAGCAGTACTTC
>TRBJ2-7|-|TRBV7-2|-
CASSKTTRPSGEQYF
TGTGCCAGCAGCAAAACGACTAGGCCCTCGGGGGAGCAGTACTTC
>TRBJ2-7|-|TRBV5-1|TRBD2
CASSLDLAGSGEQYF
TGCGCCAGCAGCTTGGACCTAGCGGGATCGGGGGAGCAGTACTTC
>TRBJ2-3|-|TRBV30|TRBD1
CAWKGQLTDTQYF
TGTGCCTGGAAGGGACAGCTCACAGATACGCAGTATTTT
>TRBJ2-1|few|TRBV27|-
CASRYTNEQFF
TGTGCCAGCAGATATACAAATGAGCAGTTCTTC
>TRBJ1-1|-|TRBV7-9|-
CASSLLVPGGDTEAFF
TGTGCCAGCAGCTTACTAGTCCCAGGAGGGGACACTGAAGCTTTCTTT
>TRBJ2-7|-|TRBV7-2|TRBD1
CASSLAVTGYEQYF
TGTGCCAGCAGCTTAGCCGTGACAGGGTACGAGCAGTACTTC
>TRBJ1-1|-|TRBV6-5|-
CASSYQVNTEAFF
TGTGCCAGCAGTTACCAGGTGAACACTGAAGCTTTCTTT
>TRBJ2-1|-|TRBV14|TRBD1
CASSLRQGGNNEQFF
TGTGCCAGTAGCTTGCGACAGGGTGGAAACAATGAGCAGTTCTTC
>TRBJ2-7|-|TRBV27|TRBD1
CASSKSRGPKLTYEQYF
TGTGCCAGCAGTAAGTCGAGGGGGCCGAAACTCACCTACGAGCAGTACTTC
>TRBJ2-7|-|TRBV4-1|-
CASSLGAGDDEQYF
TGCGCCAGCAGCCTAGGGGCAGGGGACGACGAGCAGTACTTC